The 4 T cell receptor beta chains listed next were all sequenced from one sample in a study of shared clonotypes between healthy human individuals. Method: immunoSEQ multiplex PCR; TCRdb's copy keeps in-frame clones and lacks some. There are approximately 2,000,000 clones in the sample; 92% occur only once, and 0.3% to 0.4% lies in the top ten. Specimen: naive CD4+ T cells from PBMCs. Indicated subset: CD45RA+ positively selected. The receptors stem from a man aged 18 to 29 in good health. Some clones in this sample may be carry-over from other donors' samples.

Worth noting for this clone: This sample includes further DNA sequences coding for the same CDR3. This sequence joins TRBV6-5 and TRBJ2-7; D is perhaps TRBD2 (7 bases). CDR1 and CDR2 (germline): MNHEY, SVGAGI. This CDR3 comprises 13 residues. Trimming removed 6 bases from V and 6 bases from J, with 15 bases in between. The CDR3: CASSPRGRGEQYF. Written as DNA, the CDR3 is TGTGCCAGCAGCCCAAGGGGGAGGGGCGAGCAGTACTTC.

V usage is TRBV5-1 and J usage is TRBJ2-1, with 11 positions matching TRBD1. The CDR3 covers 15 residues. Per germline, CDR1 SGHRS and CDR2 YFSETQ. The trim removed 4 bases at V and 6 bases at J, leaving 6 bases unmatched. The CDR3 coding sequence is TGCGCCAGCAGCCCAAGGACAGGGGGCCTCAATGAGCAGTTCTTC. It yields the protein CASSPRTGGLNEQFF.

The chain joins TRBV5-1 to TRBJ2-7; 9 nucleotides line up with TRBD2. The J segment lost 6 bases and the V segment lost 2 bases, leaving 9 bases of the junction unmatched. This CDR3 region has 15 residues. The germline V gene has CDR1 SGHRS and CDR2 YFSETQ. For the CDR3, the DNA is TGCGCCAGCAGCTTCATAGCGGGAGTATCCGGCGAGCAGTACTTC. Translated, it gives CASSFIAGVSGEQYF.

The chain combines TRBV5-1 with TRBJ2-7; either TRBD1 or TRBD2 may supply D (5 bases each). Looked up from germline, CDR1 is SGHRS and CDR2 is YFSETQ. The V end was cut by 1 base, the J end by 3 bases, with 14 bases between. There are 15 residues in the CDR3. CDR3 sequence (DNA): TGCGCCAGCAGCTTGTGGGGGTCTCTTAGCTACGAGCAGTACTTC. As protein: CASSLWGSLSYEQYF. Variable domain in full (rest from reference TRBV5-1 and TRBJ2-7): KAGVTQTPRYLIKTRGQQVTLSCSPISGHRSVSWYQQTPGQGLQFLFEYFSETQRNKGNFPGRFSGRQFSNSRSEMNVSTLELGDSALYLCASSLWGSLSYEQYFGPGTRLTVT.